This T cell receptor (beta chain) appears in the sequencing data of a study of T cells in Graves' hyperthyroidism and ophthalmopathy. Points from the study as a whole: Before onset, by a median of around 6.4 months, the model predicted ophthalmopathy. In blood, most of the thyroid clonotypes expanded above 0.001 were also present.

This clonotype was seen ten or more times. The antigen remains unidentified. Amplification of TCR beta CDR3 regions used RNA as the template. The TCR CDR3 first-round RT-PCR relied on the HTBI primer set. TCRdb re-called the multiplex PCR reads through MiXCR, storing one row per CDR3 protein. The sample has around 250,000 distinct CDR3 sequences, about 24% seen once. The CDR3 contains 12 residues. Germline V gene data show CDR1 as SGHTA and CDR2 as FQGNSA. V lost 4 bases and J lost 9, with 13 bases in between. Diagnoses were established using clinical symptoms, serum thyroxine and TRAb, thyroid ultrasound and orbital computed tomography.

The chain couples TRBV7-2 to TRBJ2-7; D possibly corresponds to TRBD1 (6 bases). The specimen sequenced was blood. This sequence originates from a middle-aged woman with Graves' ophthalmopathy. The CDR3 sequence: CASSSEWGRQYF. CDR3 in DNA: TGTGCCAGCAGCTCAGAATGGGGGCGGCAGTACTTC.